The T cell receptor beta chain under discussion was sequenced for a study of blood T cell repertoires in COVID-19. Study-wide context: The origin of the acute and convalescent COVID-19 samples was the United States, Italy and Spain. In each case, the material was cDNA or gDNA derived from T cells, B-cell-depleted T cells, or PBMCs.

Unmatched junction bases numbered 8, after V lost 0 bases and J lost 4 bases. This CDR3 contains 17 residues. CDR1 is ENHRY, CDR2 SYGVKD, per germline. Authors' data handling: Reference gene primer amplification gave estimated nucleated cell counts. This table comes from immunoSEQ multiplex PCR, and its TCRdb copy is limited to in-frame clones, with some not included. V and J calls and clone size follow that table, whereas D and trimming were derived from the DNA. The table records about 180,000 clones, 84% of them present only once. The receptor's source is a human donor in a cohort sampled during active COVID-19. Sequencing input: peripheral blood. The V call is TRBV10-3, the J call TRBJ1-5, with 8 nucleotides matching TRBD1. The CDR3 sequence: CAISESRRTGKNQPQHF. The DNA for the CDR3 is TGTGCCATCAGTGAGTCGAGAAGGACAGGGAAGAATCAGCCCCAGCATTTT.